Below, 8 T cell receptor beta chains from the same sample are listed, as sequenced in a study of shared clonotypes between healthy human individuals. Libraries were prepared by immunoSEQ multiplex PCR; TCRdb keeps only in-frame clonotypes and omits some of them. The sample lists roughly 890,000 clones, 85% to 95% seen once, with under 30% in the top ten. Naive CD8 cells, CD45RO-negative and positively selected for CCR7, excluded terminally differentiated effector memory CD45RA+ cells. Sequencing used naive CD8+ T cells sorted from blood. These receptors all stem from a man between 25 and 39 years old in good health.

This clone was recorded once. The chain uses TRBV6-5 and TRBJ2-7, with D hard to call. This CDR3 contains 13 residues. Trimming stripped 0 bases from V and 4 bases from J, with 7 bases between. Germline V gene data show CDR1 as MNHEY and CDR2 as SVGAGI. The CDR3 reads CASSYSIGYEQYF. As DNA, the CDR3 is TGTGCCAGCAGTTACTCGATTGGGTACGAGCAGTACTTC.

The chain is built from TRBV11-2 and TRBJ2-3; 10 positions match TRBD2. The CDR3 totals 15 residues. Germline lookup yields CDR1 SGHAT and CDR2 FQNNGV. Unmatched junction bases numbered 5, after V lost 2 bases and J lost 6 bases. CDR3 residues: CASSLLPAGGDTQYF. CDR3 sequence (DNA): TGTGCCAGCAGCTTACTTCCAGCGGGAGGGGATACGCAGTATTTT.

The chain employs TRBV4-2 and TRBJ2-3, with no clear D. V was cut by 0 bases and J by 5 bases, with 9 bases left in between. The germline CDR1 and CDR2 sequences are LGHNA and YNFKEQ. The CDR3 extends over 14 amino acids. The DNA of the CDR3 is TGTGCCAGCAGCCAAGACGGTTGGGGAGATACGCAGTATTTT. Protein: CASSQDGWGDTQYF.

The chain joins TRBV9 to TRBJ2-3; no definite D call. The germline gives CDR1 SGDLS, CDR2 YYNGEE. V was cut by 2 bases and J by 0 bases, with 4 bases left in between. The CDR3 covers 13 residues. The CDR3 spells CASSVPSTDTQYF. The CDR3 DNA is TGTGCCAGCAGCGTGCCTAGCACAGATACGCAGTATTTT.

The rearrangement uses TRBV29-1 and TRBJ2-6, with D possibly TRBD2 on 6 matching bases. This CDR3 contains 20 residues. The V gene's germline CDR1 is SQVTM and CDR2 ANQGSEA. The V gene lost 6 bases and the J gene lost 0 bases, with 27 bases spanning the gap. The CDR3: CSVMGGKMEEGSSGANVLTF. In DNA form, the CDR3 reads TGCAGCGTAATGGGGGGTAAGATGGAAGAGGGCTCCTCTGGGGCCAACGTCCTGACTTTC.

CDR3 sequence: CASSLETPATNEKLFF. The CDR3 nucleotides read TGTGCCAGCAGTTTAGAGACACCAGCAACTAATGAAAAACTGTTTTTT. The chain is built from TRBV6-5 and TRBJ1-4; D not certain. This CDR3 region has 16 residues. Germline V gene lookup returns CDR1 MNHEY and CDR2 SVGAGI. V dropped 4 bases and J dropped 0 bases, with 12 bases sitting between them.

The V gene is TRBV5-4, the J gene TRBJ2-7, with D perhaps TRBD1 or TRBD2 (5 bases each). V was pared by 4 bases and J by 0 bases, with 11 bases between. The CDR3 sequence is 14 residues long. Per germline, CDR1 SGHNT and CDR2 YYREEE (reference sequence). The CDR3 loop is CASSSTGTSYEQYF. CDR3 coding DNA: TGTGCCAGCAGCAGTACCGGGACCTCCTACGAGCAGTACTTC.

The CDR3, as DNA: TGTGCCAGCAGCTTCCCAAGGGTTACCCAAGAGACCCAGTACTTC. This translates into CASSFPRVTQETQYF. The J gene is TRBJ2-5, the V gene TRBV7-9; D call uncertain. The CDR3 consists of 15 residues. V lost 3 bases to trimming and J lost 1 base, with 12 bases between them. The germline V gene encodes CDR1 SEHNR and CDR2 FQNEAQ (reference sequence).